Each of the 21 T cell receptor beta chains below was sequenced from the same sample in a study of technical replicates of blood from several donors. The table came from immunoSEQ multiplex PCR; TCRdb's copy has only in-frame clones and leaves some out. The table includes 55,000 to 80,000 clones, 93% detected once. Sequenced input: T cells isolated from PBMCs. All receptors come from a human donor in good health.

The V call is TRBV29-1, the J call TRBJ2-1, with a possible D match to TRBD2 (5 bases). Germline V CDR1 and CDR2: SQVTM, ANQGSEA. The CDR3 totals 21 residues. Trimming took 7 bases from V and 0 from J, leaving 34 bases between them. CDR3 bases: TGCAGCGGGGTGGGCGAGGACTTCATATACGGGCCAAGAAGCTCCTACAATGAGCAGTTCTTC. Encoded protein: CSGVGEDFIYGPRSSYNEQFF.

The chain combines TRBV7-9 with TRBJ1-1, with D perhaps matching TRBD1 (6 bases). V was clipped by 5 bases and J by 1 base, with 8 bases between them. Germline values: CDR1 SEHNR, CDR2 FQNEAQ (reference sequence). The CDR3 sequence is 13 residues long. The CDR3 reads CASSQTGNTEAFF. DNA for the CDR3: TGTGCCAGCAGCCAGACAGGGAACACTGAAGCTTTCTTT.

This clone was counted only a few times. CDR3 residues: CAWSWAGDDGYTF. In DNA, the CDR3 is TGTGCCTGGAGTTGGGCAGGGGATGATGGCTACACCTTC. The V call is TRBV30, the J call TRBJ1-2; D perhaps matches TRBD1 (6 bases). Germline CDR1 GTSNPN, CDR2 SVGIG (reference sequence). The ends were cut back, 2 bases at V and 6 bases at J, with 13 bases in the middle. The CDR3 totals 13 residues.

The chain couples TRBV10-3 to TRBJ2-1; 12 bases map to TRBD2. The germline CDR1 and CDR2 sequences are ENHRY and SYGVKD. J lost 2 bases, V lost 5 bases, and 10 bases had no gene match. The CDR3 totals 18 residues. The CDR3 DNA sequence: TGTGCCATCAGTCCTGGACTAGCGGGATCCCCGACCTACAATGAGCAGTTCTTC. Its translation is CAISPGLAGSPTYNEQFF.

The chain combines TRBV19 with TRBJ1-5; no firm D call. There are 12 residues in the CDR3. V was pared by 7 bases and J by 6 bases, with 10 bases between. Germline V CDR1 and CDR2: LNHDA, SQIVND (reference sequence). This CDR3 is CASKLTGQPQHF. CDR3 DNA: TGTGCCAGTAAGTTGACGGGTCAGCCCCAGCATTTT.

The chain is built from TRBV6-1 and TRBJ2-4, with 7 bases lining up with TRBD1. Germline lookup yields CDR1 MNHNS and CDR2 SASEGT. Losses at the gene ends were 4 bases for V and 2 bases for J; bases not matched to a gene: 5. The CDR3 sequence is 15 residues long. CDR3 nucleotides: TGTGCCAGCAGTGGAAAGGGGGCCTCCAAAAACATTCAGTACTTC. It yields the protein CASSGKGASKNIQYF.

This chain uses TRBV11-1 with TRBJ2-7, with D possibly TRBD1 on 5 matching bases. Germline assignment: CDR1 SGHAT and CDR2 FQDESV (reference sequence). The CDR3 extends over 15 amino acids. The ends were cut back, 5 bases at V and 4 bases at J, with 18 bases in the middle. The CDR3 protein is CASSLHTYRGYEQYF. For the CDR3, the DNA is TGTGCCAGCAGCCTACACACATATAGGGGATACGAGCAGTACTTC.

The chain joins TRBV2 to TRBJ1-6, with a possible D match to TRBD1 (6 bases). The CDR3 covers 15 residues. The ends were cut back, 4 bases at V and 6 bases at J, with 13 bases in the middle. The germline CDR1 and CDR2 sequences are SNHLY and FYNNEI. CDR3 region: CASSGAGGSNSPLHF. CDR3 bases: TGTGCCAGCAGTGGCGCGGGGGGCAGTAATTCACCCCTCCACTTT.

This chain uses TRBV4-1 with TRBJ2-7; D may be TRBD1 (6 bases). CDR3 length equals 14 residues. V dropped 0 bases and J dropped 3 bases, with 9 bases sitting between them. Germline CDR1 MGHRA, CDR2 YSYEKL. The CDR3 sequence is CASSQEGQNYEQYF. The CDR3 DNA is TGCGCCAGCAGCCAAGAGGGACAAAACTACGAGCAGTACTTC.

The rearrangement uses TRBV2 and TRBJ2-2, with TRBD2 identical over 14 bases. CDR1 is SNHLY, CDR2 FYNNEI, per germline. V lost 4 bases, J lost 9 bases, and 1 base stayed unmatched. The CDR3 totals 14 residues. In nucleotides, the CDR3 is TGTGCCAGCAGTGGGACTAGCGGGAGGTGGGAGCTGTTTTTT. Protein: CASSGTSGRWELFF.

This clone was seen a handful of times. The chain uses TRBV27 and TRBJ1-5, with TRBD1 as a possible D gene (6 bases). Germline values: CDR1 MNHEY, CDR2 SMNVEV (reference sequence). The CDR3 totals 13 residues. The V end lost 2 bases, the J end lost 8 bases, and 10 bases lay between the germline ends. The chain's CDR3 is CASSLTGSEPQHF. Written as DNA, the CDR3 is TGTGCCAGCAGTTTAACAGGGTCCGAGCCCCAGCATTTT.

This clone showed up just once. This chain joins TRBV5-1 and TRBJ1-4, with D possibly TRBD1 on 5 matching bases. The CDR3 length is 15 residues. The V end was cut by 1 base, the J end by 1 base, with 8 bases between. The germline V gene has CDR1 SGHRS and CDR2 YFSETQ. CDR3 protein: CASSLRGQTNEKLFF. DNA of the CDR3: TGCGCCAGCAGCTTGAGAGGACAAACTAATGAAAAACTGTTTTTT.

The chain recombines TRBV7-9 with TRBJ2-2; 10 nucleotides line up with TRBD1. The V gene end was trimmed by 3 bases and the J gene end by 3 bases; junction bases not matched to a gene: 1. The CDR3 covers 15 residues. Germline CDR1 is SEHNR and CDR2 is FQNEAQ (reference sequence). DNA of the CDR3: TGTGCCAGCAGCTTTGGGACAGGGGACACCGGGGAGCTGTTTTTT. Its translation: CASSFGTGDTGELFF. The entire variable domain, with the rest obtained from reference TRBV7-9 and TRBJ2-2, is as follows: DTGVSQNPRHKITKRGQNVTFRCDPISEHNRLYWYRQTLGQGPEFLTYFQNEAQLEKSRLLSDRFSAERPKGSFSTLEIQRTEQGDSAMYLCASSFGTGDTGELFFGEGSRLTVL.

The J gene is TRBJ2-4, the V gene TRBV19; 8 bases are a match to TRBD2. Per the germline V gene, CDR1 is LNHDA and CDR2 is SQIVND (reference sequence). V lost 2 bases, J lost 1 base, and 4 bases stayed unmatched. The CDR3 is 16 residues long. CDR3 nucleotide sequence: TGTGCCAGTAGTATAATCGAGCGGGGGGCCAAAAACATTCAGTACTTC. Its protein product is CASSIIERGAKNIQYF.

J is TRBJ1-1 and V is TRBV5-8; D ambiguous. Germline lookup yields CDR1 SGHTS and CDR2 YDEGEE. Deletions cut 1 base from V and 5 bases from J, with 9 bases between. This CDR3 has 13 amino acids. CDR3 bases: TGTGCCAGCAGCTTGTTAGAGGGAACTGAAGCTTTCTTT. Translating gives CASSLLEGTEAFF. Full variable domain (rest looked up from reference TRBV5-8 and TRBJ1-1): EAGVTQSPTHLIKTRGQQATLRCSPISGHTSVYWYQQALGLGLQFLLWYDEGEERNRGNFPPRFSGRQFPNYSSELNVNALELEDSALYLCASSLLEGTEAFFGQGTRLTVV.

The CDR3 is CASRARDSYGYTF. The CDR3 DNA reads as TGTGCCAGCAGGGCCCGGGACAGCTATGGCTACACCTTC. This chain connects TRBV6-1 to TRBJ1-2; 7 nucleotides line up with TRBD1. CDR1 is MNHNS and CDR2 is SASEGT in the germline V gene. Germline trimming cut 6 bases from V and 4 bases from J; bases unmatched to any gene: 5. The CDR3 loop spans 13 amino acids.

The rearrangement links TRBV4-1 to TRBJ2-1, with TRBD2 identical over 8 bases. This CDR3 has 16 amino acids. Germline values: CDR1 MGHRA, CDR2 YSYEKL. Trimming took 5 bases from V and 2 from J; bases not matched to a gene: 8. CDR3 DNA: TGCGCCAGCAGCAAGCCGGGAGGGCAAACCTACAATGAGCAGTTCTTC. It encodes CASSKPGGQTYNEQFF.

V is TRBV18 and J is TRBJ1-6, with TRBD1 identical over 9 bases. CDR1 is KGHSH and CDR2 is LQKENI in the germline V gene. This CDR3 spans 15 amino acids. With 5 bases clipped from V and 6 bases from J, the junction kept 5 bases outside the gene matches. The CDR3 sequence: CASSSDRGGNSPLHF. For the CDR3, the DNA is TGTGCCAGCTCAAGCGACAGGGGGGGTAATTCACCCCTCCACTTT.

This chain links TRBV27 with TRBJ1-5; 12 nucleotides agree with TRBD1. Per the germline V gene, CDR1 is MNHEY and CDR2 is SMNVEV (reference sequence). The CDR3 has 17 residues. The V and J ends lost 1 base and 5 bases, in that order; junction bases with no gene match: 6. The CDR3 spells CASSLWGGQGADQPQHF. The CDR3 DNA follows: TGTGCCAGCAGTTTATGGGGGGGACAGGGGGCAGATCAGCCCCAGCATTTT.

This chain uses TRBV30 with TRBJ2-7; D gene ambiguous. Germline V lookup: CDR1 GTSNPN, CDR2 SVGIG (reference sequence). The V end was cut by 0 bases, the J end by 5 bases, with 11 bases between. This CDR3 region has 13 residues. The CDR3 region is CAWSVPIRDEQYF. As DNA, the CDR3 is TGTGCCTGGAGTGTACCTATACGTGACGAGCAGTACTTC.

This chain uses TRBV20-1 with TRBJ2-7; D is unresolved. V gave up 3 bases and J gave up 3 bases, with 6 bases separating them. The CDR3 is 11 residues long. Germline V gene data show CDR1 as DFQATT and CDR2 as SNEGSKA (reference sequence). The chain's CDR3 is CSASRDYEQYF. In DNA form, the CDR3 reads TGCAGTGCTAGCCGAGACTACGAGCAGTACTTC.